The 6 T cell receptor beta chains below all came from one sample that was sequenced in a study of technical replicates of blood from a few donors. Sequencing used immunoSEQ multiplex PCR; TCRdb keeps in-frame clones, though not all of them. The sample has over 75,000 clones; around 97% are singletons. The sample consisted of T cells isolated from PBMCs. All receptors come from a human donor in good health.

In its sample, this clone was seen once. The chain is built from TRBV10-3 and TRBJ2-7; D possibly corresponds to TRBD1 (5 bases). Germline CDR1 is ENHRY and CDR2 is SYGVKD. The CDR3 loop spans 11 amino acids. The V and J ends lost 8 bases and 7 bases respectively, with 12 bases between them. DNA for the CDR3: TGTGCCATCGAACAGGCTGGTGAGCAGTACTTC. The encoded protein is CAIEQAGEQYF.

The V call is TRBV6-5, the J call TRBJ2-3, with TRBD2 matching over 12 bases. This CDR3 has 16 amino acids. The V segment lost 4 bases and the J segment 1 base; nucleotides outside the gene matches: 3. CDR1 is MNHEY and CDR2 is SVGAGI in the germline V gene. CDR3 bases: TGTGCCAGCAGTTCCCTAGCGGGAGGGGGCACAGATACGCAGTATTTT. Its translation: CASSSLAGGGTDTQYF.

CDR3 sequence: CAISGGTSALSYNEQFF. The CDR3 DNA reads as TGTGCCATCAGTGGGGGGACTAGCGCCCTCTCCTACAATGAGCAGTTCTTC. V is TRBV10-3 and J is TRBJ2-1, with 10 bases aligning to TRBD2. The length of the CDR3 is 17 residues. Germline V CDR1 and CDR2: ENHRY, SYGVKD. V lost 4 bases, J lost 0 bases, and 6 bases stayed unmatched.

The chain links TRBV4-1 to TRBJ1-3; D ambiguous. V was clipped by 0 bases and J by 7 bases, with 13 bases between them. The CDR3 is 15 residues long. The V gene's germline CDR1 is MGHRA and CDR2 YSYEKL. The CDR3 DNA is TGCGCCAGCAGCCAAGAGTTGACCAGGAGGAACACCATATATTTT. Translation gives CASSQELTRRNTIYF.

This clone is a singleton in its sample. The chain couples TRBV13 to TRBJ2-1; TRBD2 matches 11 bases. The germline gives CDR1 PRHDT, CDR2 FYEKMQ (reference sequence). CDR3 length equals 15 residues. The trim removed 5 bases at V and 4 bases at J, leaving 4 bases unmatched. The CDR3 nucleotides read TGTGCCAGCAGCCCCGGGACTAGCGGTTACAATGAGCAGTTCTTC. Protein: CASSPGTSGYNEQFF.

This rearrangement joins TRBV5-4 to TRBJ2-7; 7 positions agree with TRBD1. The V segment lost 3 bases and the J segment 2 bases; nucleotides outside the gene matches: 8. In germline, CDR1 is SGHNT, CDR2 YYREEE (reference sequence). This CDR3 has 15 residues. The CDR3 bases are TGTGCCAGCAGCTCAAGGGACAGAGGCCCCTACGAGCAGTACTTC. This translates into CASSSRDRGPYEQYF.